These 22 T cell receptor beta chains originate from one sample sequenced in a study of T cells after posttransplantation cyclophosphamide. Repertoires were generated with immunoSEQ multiplex PCR, while TCRdb's copy carries only in-frame clones and drops some. This table holds some 53,000 clones, 86% found once. Sequenced input: PBMCs. The receptors shown here come from a man aged 25-45 years with a blood cancer, CMV-positive, and with a related stem cell donor.

The chain recombines TRBV7-8 with TRBJ2-7, with TRBD2 matching over 8 bases. Germline-derived CDR1 and CDR2 are SGHVS and FQNEAQ. Trimming at V came to 3 bases and at J to 4 bases, leaving 8 bases not matched to a gene. This CDR3 comprises 15 residues. Written as DNA, the CDR3 is TGTGCCAGCAGCTTCCGGGACGGGAGGGGATACGAGCAGTACTTC. Protein: CASSFRDGRGYEQYF. The whole variable domain, remainder taken from reference TRBV7-8 and TRBJ2-7, is GAGVSQSPRYKVAKRGQDVALRCDPISGHVSLFWYQQALGQGPEFLTYFQNEAQLDKSGLPSDRFFAERPEGSVSTLKIQRTQQEDSAVYLCASSFRDGRGYEQYFGPGTRLTVT.

This chain joins TRBV7-3 and TRBJ2-3, with D possibly TRBD2 on 5 matching bases. V was trimmed by 5 bases and J by 0 bases, leaving 9 bases between them. The germline V gene has CDR1 SGHTA and CDR2 FQGTGA. There are 14 residues in the CDR3. CDR3 DNA: TGTGCCAGCAGCGCGGGTGCTAGCACAGATACGCAGTATTTT. This encodes CASSAGASTDTQYF.

In its sample, this clone was seen a few times. This chain links TRBV2 with TRBJ1-2; D is possibly TRBD1 (6 bases). V was clipped by 8 bases and J by 2 bases, with 24 bases between them. Germline V gene lookup returns CDR1 SNHLY and CDR2 FYNNEI. This CDR3 is built from 17 residues. Here the CDR3 reads CASYFGTFGSGNYGYTF. DNA of the CDR3: TGTGCCAGCTATTTTGGGACATTTGGTTCGGGAAACTATGGCTACACCTTC.

The chain carries TRBV9 and TRBJ1-2; 7 nucleotides line up with TRBD1. Germline V gives CDR1 SGDLS, CDR2 YYNGEE. The CDR3 sequence is 14 residues long. Trimming took 3 bases from V and 8 from J; bases not matched to a gene: 10. CDR3 coding DNA: TGTGCCAGCAGCGAGTTTGGGGGACAGTTCGGCTACACCTTC. Translated, it gives CASSEFGGQFGYTF.

The J gene is TRBJ1-5, the V gene TRBV2; D gene ambiguous. Trimming took 5 bases from V and 6 from J, leaving 8 bases between them. The CDR3 has 12 residues. Per germline, CDR1 SNHLY and CDR2 FYNNEI. As DNA, the CDR3 is TGTGCCAGCAGTCCCAGAGGTCAGCCCCAGCATTTT. Protein: CASSPRGQPQHF.

CDR3 in DNA: TGCGCCAGCAGTGGGATTTCGGGGGGCCGTATTAGCACTGAAGCTTTCTTT. It translates to CASSGISGGRISTEAFF. The V and J genes are TRBV10-1 and TRBJ1-1; D possibly corresponds to TRBD1 (6 bases). Trimming stripped 4 bases from V and 4 bases from J, with 22 bases between. Germline V gives CDR1 WNHNN, CDR2 SYGVQD (reference sequence). The CDR3 extends over 17 amino acids.

The chain uses TRBV11-3 and TRBJ2-1, with 7 bases lining up with TRBD1. V shed 4 bases and J 8 bases; nucleotides not matched to a gene: 5. Germline V gene lookup returns CDR1 SGHNT and CDR2 YENEEA. The CDR3 has 13 amino acids. This CDR3 is CASSSTTGDEQFF. The CDR3 coding sequence is TGTGCCAGCAGCTCAACTACAGGGGATGAGCAGTTCTTC.

This clone is a singleton in its sample. The J gene is TRBJ2-7, the V gene TRBV5-1, with D possibly TRBD2 on 5 matching bases. Trimming removed 3 bases from V and 3 bases from J, with 16 bases in between. This CDR3 spans 15 amino acids. Germline V gene data show CDR1 as SGHRS and CDR2 as YFSETQ. The CDR3 loop is CASSSGWTGIYEQYF. CDR3 coding DNA: TGCGCCAGCAGCTCGGGTTGGACGGGAATCTACGAGCAGTACTTC.

The V gene is TRBV27, the J gene TRBJ2-7; 9 bases line up with TRBD1. The germline gives CDR1 MNHEY, CDR2 SMNVEV (reference sequence). CDR3 size: 15 residues. V lost 7 bases to trimming and J lost 6 bases; unmatched junction nucleotides: 13. CDR3 loop: CASKEIGTGKSEQYF. The CDR3 DNA sequence: TGTGCCAGCAAAGAAATCGGGACAGGGAAATCCGAGCAGTACTTC.

This clone was seen just once. The chain has TRBV11-3 and TRBJ2-7; 7 bases are shared with TRBD2. J was trimmed by 4 bases and V by 2 bases; bases with no gene match: 8. The germline V gene has CDR1 SGHNT and CDR2 YENEEA. The CDR3 is made up of 15 amino acids. The CDR3 sequence: CASSLRRGRPYEQYF. CDR3 sequence (DNA): TGTGCCAGCAGCTTAAGGCGCGGGAGACCTTACGAGCAGTACTTC. Full variable domain (remainder filled in from reference TRBV11-3 and TRBJ2-7): EAGVVQSPRYKIIEKKQPVAFWCNPISGHNTLYWYLQNLGQGPELLIRYENEEAVDDSQLPKDRFSAERLKGVDSTLKIQPAELGDSAVYLCASSLRRGRPYEQYFGPGTRLTVT.

This chain uses TRBV29-1 with TRBJ2-4; perhaps TRBD2 as D (6 bases). CDR1 and CDR2 (germline): SQVTM, ANQGSEA. This CDR3 comprises 14 residues. V lost 6 bases and J 0 bases, leaving 12 bases between the germline ends. CDR3 bases: TGCAGCGTGGGGGGTAAACTAGCCAAAAACATTCAGTACTTC. Translating gives CSVGGKLAKNIQYF.

V gene TRBV30 combines with J gene TRBJ2-7; no firm D call. V shed 2 bases and J shed 4 bases, with 15 bases lying between them. There are 14 residues in the CDR3. Per the germline V gene, CDR1 is GTSNPN and CDR2 is SVGIG (reference sequence). The chain's CDR3 is CAWSTPGSRYEQYF. The CDR3 DNA reads as TGTGCCTGGAGTACCCCGGGTAGTCGGTACGAGCAGTACTTC.

V is TRBV6-1 and J is TRBJ2-7; 9 bases line up with TRBD2. The trim removed 7 bases at V and 6 bases at J, leaving 10 bases unmatched. Germline CDR1 is MNHNS and CDR2 is SASEGT. This CDR3 region has 14 residues. The CDR3 nucleotides read TGTGCCAGCATTCTTGCCGGGACTAGCCCCGAGCAGTACTTC. Translated: CASILAGTSPEQYF.

The count of this clone is one. The chain joins TRBV5-1 to TRBJ2-1; 9 nucleotides agree with TRBD2. This CDR3 has 15 residues. The V gene end was trimmed by 4 bases and the J gene end by 3 bases; junction bases not matched to a gene: 5. Germline values: CDR1 SGHRS, CDR2 YFSETQ. CDR3: CASSRLAERYNEQFF. CDR3 nucleotide sequence: TGCGCCAGCAGCAGACTAGCGGAGCGCTACAATGAGCAGTTCTTC.

The V gene is TRBV6-5, the J gene TRBJ2-1, with 11 positions matching TRBD2. Looked up from germline, CDR1 is MNHEY and CDR2 is SVGAGI. The CDR3 is 15 residues long. V lost 6 bases, J lost 4 bases, and 5 bases stayed unmatched. CDR3 DNA: TGTGCCAGCAGGTCCACTAGCGGGAGTTACAATGAGCAGTTCTTC. This gives the protein CASRSTSGSYNEQFF.

The chain couples TRBV30 to TRBJ1-3; tentatively, D is TRBD1 (5 bases). There are 15 residues in the CDR3. The germline gives CDR1 GTSNPN, CDR2 SVGIG (reference sequence). The V gene lost 3 bases and the J gene lost 1 base, with 13 bases spanning the gap. The DNA for the CDR3 is TGTGCCTGGAGCGGAGCAGGGCTTTCTGGAAACACCATATATTTT. Residues: CAWSGAGLSGNTIYF.

The V call is TRBV5-1, the J call TRBJ2-5, with D unclear. Looked up from germline, CDR1 is SGHRS and CDR2 is YFSETQ. The V end lost 0 bases, the J end lost 3 bases, and 3 bases lay between the germline ends. This CDR3 is built from 12 residues. CDR3 region: CASSLAEETQYF. The CDR3 region has the DNA TGCGCCAGCAGCTTGGCTGAAGAGACCCAGTACTTC.

This chain uses TRBV11-3 with TRBJ2-5; 14 nucleotides align to TRBD2. TRBJ2-7 explains the end of the DNA better; the J call may be wrong. CDR1 SGHNT and CDR2 YENEEA come from the germline V gene. This CDR3 is built from 15 residues. The CDR3: CASSEGLAGVYEQYF. As DNA, the CDR3 is TGTGCCAGCAGCGAGGGACTAGCGGGAGTTTACGAGCAGTACTTC.

The chain has TRBV5-4 and TRBJ2-5; the D gene is possibly TRBD1 (6 bases). Trimming cost V 4 bases and J 1 base, with 14 bases left between them. Germline loops: CDR1 SGHNT, CDR2 YYREEE (reference sequence). The CDR3 runs to 15 residues. CDR3 DNA: TGTGCCAGCAGCAAACGGACAGAGCGCCAAGAGACCCAGTACTTC. Translation gives CASSKRTERQETQYF.

The CDR3 sequence: CASRLMTGGDVEAFF. CDR3 DNA sequence: TGCGCCAGCAGACTAATGACAGGGGGGGACGTGGAAGCTTTCTTT. This sequence joins TRBV10-1 and TRBJ1-1; 9 nucleotides align to TRBD1. The germline gives CDR1 WNHNN, CDR2 SYGVQD (reference sequence). The junction had 13 bases not matched to a gene; V was cut back by 6 bases and J by 8 bases. The CDR3 has 15 residues.

This chain connects TRBV5-4 to TRBJ2-3, with D perhaps TRBD2 (7 bases). CDR1 is SGHNT, CDR2 YYREEE, per germline (reference sequence). The CDR3 has 18 residues. The V and J ends lost 4 bases and 3 bases respectively, with 24 bases between them. The CDR3 region has the DNA TGTGCCAGCAGCCCCCTTTTGGGTGGGGGCGGGAGTACAGATACGCAGTATTTT. Protein sequence: CASSPLLGGGGSTDTQYF. The full variable domain, its missing parts supplied by reference TRBV5-4 and TRBJ2-3, is ETGVTQSPTHLIKTRGQQVTLRCSSQSGHNTVSWYQQALGQGPQFIFQYYREEENGRGNFPPRFSGLQFPNYSSELNVNALELDDSALYLCASSPLLGGGGSTDTQYFGPGTRLTVL.

The chain links TRBV6-6 to TRBJ2-1, with D unresolved. The CDR3 is 11 amino acids. The germline V gene has CDR1 MNHNY and CDR2 SVGAGI (reference sequence). V shed 5 bases and J shed 4 bases, with 3 bases lying between them. The CDR3 spells CASSPYNEQFF. In DNA, the CDR3 is TGTGCCAGCAGTCCGTACAATGAGCAGTTCTTC.